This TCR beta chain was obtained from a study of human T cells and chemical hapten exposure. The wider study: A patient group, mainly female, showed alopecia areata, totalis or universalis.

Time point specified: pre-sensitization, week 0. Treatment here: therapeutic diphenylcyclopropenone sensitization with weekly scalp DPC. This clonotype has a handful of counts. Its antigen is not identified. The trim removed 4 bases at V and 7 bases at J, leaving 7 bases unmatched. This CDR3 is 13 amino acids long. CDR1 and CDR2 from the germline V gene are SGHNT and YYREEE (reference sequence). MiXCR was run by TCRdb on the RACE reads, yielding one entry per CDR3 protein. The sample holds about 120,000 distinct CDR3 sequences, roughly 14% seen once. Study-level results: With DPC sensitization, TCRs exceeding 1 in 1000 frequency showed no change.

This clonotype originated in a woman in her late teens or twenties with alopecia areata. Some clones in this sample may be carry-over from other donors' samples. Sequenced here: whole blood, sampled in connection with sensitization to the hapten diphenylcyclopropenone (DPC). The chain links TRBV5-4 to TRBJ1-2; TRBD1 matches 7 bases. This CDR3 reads CASSLLHRGGYTF. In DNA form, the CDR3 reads TGTGCCAGCAGCCTCCTCCACAGGGGTGGCTACACCTTC.